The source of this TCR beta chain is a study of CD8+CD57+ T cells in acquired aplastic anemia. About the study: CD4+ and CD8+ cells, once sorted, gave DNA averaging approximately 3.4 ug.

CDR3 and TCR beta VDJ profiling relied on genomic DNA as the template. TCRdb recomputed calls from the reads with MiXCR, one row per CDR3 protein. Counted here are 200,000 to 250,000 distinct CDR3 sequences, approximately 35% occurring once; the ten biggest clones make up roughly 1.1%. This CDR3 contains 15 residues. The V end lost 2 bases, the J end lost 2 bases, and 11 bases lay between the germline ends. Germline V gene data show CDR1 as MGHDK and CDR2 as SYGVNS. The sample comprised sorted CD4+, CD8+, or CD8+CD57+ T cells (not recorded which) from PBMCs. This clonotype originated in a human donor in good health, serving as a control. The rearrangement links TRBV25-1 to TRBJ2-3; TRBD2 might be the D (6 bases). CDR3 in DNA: TGTGCCAGCAGTGAAATGGGCGGGAACACAGATACGCAGTATTTT. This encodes CASSEMGGNTDTQYF.